This TCR beta chain was sequenced during a study of blood T cell repertoires in COVID-19. This CDR3 is 16 amino acids long. The V and J ends lost 1 base and 0 bases, in that order; junction bases with no gene match: 1. CDR1 and CDR2 (germline): SGHTA, FQGNSA. Repertoires were generated with immunoSEQ multiplex PCR, while TCRdb's copy carries only in-frame clones and drops some. The sample lists about 52,000 clones, around 81% occurring once. This TCR was sampled from a woman of 80 years or more with COVID-19, enrolled during active disease. What was sequenced was peripheral blood. The V and J genes are TRBV7-2 and TRBJ2-1, with TRBD2 matching over 9 bases. The DNA of the CDR3 is TGTGCCAGCAGCTTAGGTAGCGGGAGCTCCTACAATGAGCAGTTCTTC. Translation gives CASSLGSGSSYNEQFF.